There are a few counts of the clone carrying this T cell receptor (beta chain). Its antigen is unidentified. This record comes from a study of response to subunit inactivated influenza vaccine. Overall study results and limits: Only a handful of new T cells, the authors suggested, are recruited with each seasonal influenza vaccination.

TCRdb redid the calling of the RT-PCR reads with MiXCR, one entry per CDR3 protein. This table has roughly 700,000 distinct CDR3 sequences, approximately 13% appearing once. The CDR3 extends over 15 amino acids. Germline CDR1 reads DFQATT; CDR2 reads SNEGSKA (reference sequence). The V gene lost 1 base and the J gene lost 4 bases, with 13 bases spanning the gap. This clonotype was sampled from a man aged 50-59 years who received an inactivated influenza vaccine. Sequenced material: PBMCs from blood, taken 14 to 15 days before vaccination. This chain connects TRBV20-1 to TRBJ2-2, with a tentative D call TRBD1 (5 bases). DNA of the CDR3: TGCAGTGCTAGAGTGGGGCCAGCAGTCACCGGGGAGCTGTTTTTT. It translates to CSARVGPAVTGELFF.